Ten or more counts support the clone carrying this T cell receptor (beta chain). The sample belongs to a study of neurological immune-mediated disorders. MiXCR was run by TCRdb on the 5' RACE reads, yielding one entry per CDR3 protein. The profile shows some 16,000 distinct CDR3 sequences, 7% to 9.5% of them singletons. The ends were cut back, 0 bases at V and 0 bases at J, with 12 bases in the middle. The CDR3 spans 16 residues. Germline CDR1 reads SGHVS; CDR2 reads FNYEAQ. Sequencing was performed on CD8+ T cells from blood. This sequence joins TRBV7-6 and TRBJ2-7, with D perhaps assigned TRBD1 or TRBD2 (6 bases each). The sequence was obtained from a man aged 45-65 years in good health. The chain's CDR3 is CASSLAGQRASYEQYF. DNA of the CDR3: TGTGCCAGCAGCTTAGCCGGACAGCGGGCCTCCTACGAGCAGTACTTC.